The 25 T cell receptor beta chains reported below all come from one sample, sequenced in a study of cytomegalovirus exposure and HLA in healthy donors. Amplification used 60 Vbeta primers and 13 Jbeta primers. Sequenced by immunoSEQ multiplex PCR; TCRdb stores in-frame clones only, minus some. This table has 95,000 to 110,000 clones, around 69% appearing once. Input material: PBMCs. These receptor sequences come from a man between 18 and 29 years old in good health and CMV-seronegative.

Regarding this clone: One end of the junction varies from germline; a read error may be responsible. The sample carries other DNA sequences with the same CDR3. The V gene is TRBV7-9, the J gene TRBJ2-2; maybe TRBD1 (5 bases). The germline V gene has CDR1 SEHNR and CDR2 FQNEAQ (reference sequence). There are 12 residues in the CDR3. CDR3 in amino acids: CSSSPRTGELFF. The DNA for the CDR3 is TGTTCCAGCAGCCCACGGACAGGGGAGCTGTTTTTT. Filled out from reference TRBV7-9 and TRBJ2-2, the complete variable domain reads DTGVSQNPRHKITKRGQNVTFRCDPISEHNRLYWYRQTLGQGPEFLTYFQNEAQLEKSRLLSDRFSAERPKGSFSTLEIQRTEQGDSAMYLCSSSPRTGELFFGEGSRLTVL.

The chain has TRBV29-1 and TRBJ2-2; TRBD1 might be the D (5 bases). Trimming took 0 bases from V and 7 from J, leaving 15 bases between them. Germline lookup yields CDR1 SQVTM and CDR2 ANQGSEA. The CDR3 loop spans 15 amino acids. CDR3 bases: TGCAGCGTTGAAGATCAGGGCAAGGTGGACGGGGAGCTGTTTTTT. This codes for CSVEDQGKVDGELFF.

This clone was picked up a small number of times. The V call is TRBV5-1, the J call TRBJ1-1; D uncertain. Germline CDR1 SGHRS, CDR2 YFSETQ. Trimming removed 2 bases at V and 8 bases at J, with 25 bases between. The CDR3 spans 17 residues. The CDR3 region has the DNA TGCGCCAGCAGCTTCCAAGGGCTATCTAGCCTGGGGAACGAAGCTTTCTTT. This gives the protein CASSFQGLSSLGNEAFF.

V and J are TRBV10-3 and TRBJ2-3; TRBD2 aligns across 11 bases. The junction had 1 base not matched to a gene; V was cut back by 6 bases and J by 2 bases. The CDR3 covers 14 residues. CDR1 ENHRY and CDR2 SYGVKD come from the germline V gene. The CDR3 nucleotides are TGTGCCATCAGGGGACTAGCGGCCACAGATACGCAGTATTTT. Amino acids: CAIRGLAATDTQYF.

The chain employs TRBV7-8 and TRBJ2-5; weak D call: TRBD1 (5 bases). Germline V CDR1 and CDR2: SGHVS, FQNEAQ. The CDR3 covers 14 residues. The V end lost 7 bases, the J end lost 9 bases, and 21 bases lay between the germline ends. CDR3 sequence: CASIQGQLARPQYF. CDR3 in DNA: TGTGCCAGCATCCAGGGCCAGCTCGCCCGCCCCCAGTACTTC.

CDR3 bases: TGTGCCAGTAGTAGGCGCCGGGACAGGATTTTCGGAGATCAGCCCCAGCATTTT. Protein: CASSRRRDRIFGDQPQHF. The J gene is TRBJ1-5, the V gene TRBV19; 8 bases are shared with TRBD1. CDR3 length: 18 amino acids. Losses at the gene ends were 4 bases for V and 5 bases for J; bases not matched to a gene: 16. In germline, CDR1 is LNHDA, CDR2 SQIVND (reference sequence).

In DNA form, the CDR3 reads TGCGCCAGCAATGGCGGGGGCCCGAGGGGGACCCAGTACTTC. Translating it yields CASNGGGPRGTQYF. The chain links TRBV5-1 to TRBJ2-5, with D tentatively TRBD2 (7 bases). Trimming left V 6 bases short and J 7 bases short, with 19 bases between. CDR3 length: 14 residues. Germline CDR1 and CDR2: SGHRS and YFSETQ. Full variable domain (missing parts from reference TRBV5-1 and TRBJ2-5): KAGVTQTPRYLIKTRGQQVTLSCSPISGHRSVSWYQQTPGQGLQFLFEYFSETQRNKGNFPGRFSGRQFSNSRSEMNVSTLELGDSALYLCASNGGGPRGTQYFGPGTRLLVL.

This clone showed up just once. The V gene is TRBV6-5, the J gene TRBJ1-2, with 10 bases lining up with TRBD1. Germline V gene lookup returns CDR1 MNHEY and CDR2 SVGAGI. Unmatched junction bases numbered 7, after V lost 6 bases and J lost 6 bases. This CDR3 contains 14 residues. This CDR3 reads CASRRTGTGDGYTF. As DNA, the CDR3 is TGTGCCAGCAGAAGAACCGGGACAGGGGATGGCTACACCTTC.

In regard to this clone: The junction differs from germline at one of its ends, possibly a read error. The chain employs TRBV10-3 and TRBJ1-5; the D gene is possibly TRBD1 (6 bases). CDR1 is ENHRY and CDR2 is SYGVKD in the germline V gene. CDR3 size: 15 residues. CDR3 nucleotide sequence: TGTGCCAGCAGTGAAGAGTGGACAGTCAATCAGCCCCAGCATTTT. The encoded protein is CASSEEWTVNQPQHF.

Concerning this clone: One end of the junction fails to match germline, which may point to a read error. V is TRBV29-1 and J is TRBJ1-2; D is unclear. Germline V lookup: CDR1 SQVTM, CDR2 ANQGSEA. The CDR3 is 11 residues long. CDR3 bases: TGCAGCGCCCGACTGAACTATGGCTACCCCTTC. It is translated as CSARLNYGYPF.

This clone turned up a few times. J is TRBJ2-3 and V is TRBV14; a weak D match, TRBD1 (5 bases). CDR1 is SGHDN and CDR2 is FVKESK in the germline V gene. The V gene lost 3 bases and the J gene lost 5 bases, with 9 bases spanning the gap. CDR3 size: 13 residues. CDR3 loop: CASSQGQGDTQYF. As DNA, the CDR3 is TGTGCCAGCAGCCAGGGGCAAGGAGATACGCAGTATTTT.

The chain combines TRBV4-2 with TRBJ1-2; TRBD1 matches at 7 bases. The germline V gene encodes CDR1 LGHNA and CDR2 YNFKEQ. After removal of 4 bases from V and 4 bases from J, the junction contained 3 bases not matched to a gene. This CDR3 spans 13 amino acids. CDR3 amino acids: CASSLRDSYGYTF. Here the CDR3 DNA reads TGTGCCAGCAGCCTCCGGGACAGCTATGGCTACACCTTC.

This clone was recorded a few times. The V gene is TRBV5-1, the J gene TRBJ2-5, with D possibly being TRBD2 (5 bases). From germline, CDR1 is SGHRS and CDR2 YFSETQ. Trimming left V 0 bases short and J 3 bases short, with 9 bases between. This CDR3 region has 14 residues. This CDR3 reads CASSLVLAEETQYF. In DNA form, the CDR3 reads TGCGCCAGCAGCTTGGTTCTAGCAGAAGAGACCCAGTACTTC. Complete variable domain (other parts from reference TRBV5-1 and TRBJ2-5): KAGVTQTPRYLIKTRGQQVTLSCSPISGHRSVSWYQQTPGQGLQFLFEYFSETQRNKGNFPGRFSGRQFSNSRSEMNVSTLELGDSALYLCASSLVLAEETQYFGPGTRLLVL.

The DNA for the CDR3 is TGTGCCAGCAGCTTAGGTGGCTTCGGAAACACCATATATTTT. Translating gives CASSLGGFGNTIYF. V is TRBV7-8 and J is TRBJ1-3; D call uncertain. With 1 base removed from V and 4 bases from J, the gap between germline ends came to 8 bases. This CDR3 spans 14 amino acids. Germline V gene sequence: CDR1 SGHVS, CDR2 FQNEAQ.

The chain carries TRBV7-9 and TRBJ2-1; TRBD1 matches at 10 bases. The CDR3 spans 15 residues. V trimming: 3 bases; J trimming: 5 bases; junction bases outside the gene matches: 4. Germline values: CDR1 SEHNR, CDR2 FQNEAQ (reference sequence). The CDR3 loop is CASSLDRGLDNEQFF. CDR3 nucleotide sequence: TGTGCCAGCAGCTTGGACAGGGGGTTGGACAATGAGCAGTTCTTC.

The rearrangement links TRBV2 to TRBJ2-1, with TRBD2 identical over 8 bases. This CDR3 region has 14 residues. Germline V gene data show CDR1 as SNHLY and CDR2 as FYNNEI. Unmatched junction bases numbered 11, after V lost 9 bases and J lost 7 bases. The CDR3 DNA follows: TGTGCCAGTACCAGGCTAGCGGGCGGGAATGAGCAGTTCTTC. Residues: CASTRLAGGNEQFF.

Only a few counts were recorded for this clone. In DNA form, the CDR3 reads TGTGCCAGTAGTATTCAGGGAAACACCATATATTTT. Protein: CASSIQGNTIYF. The rearrangement links TRBV19 to TRBJ1-3; D gene ambiguous. V was pared by 3 bases and J by 4 bases, with 4 bases between. The V gene's germline CDR1 is LNHDA and CDR2 SQIVND (reference sequence). This CDR3 region has 12 residues.

The chain couples TRBV7-9 to TRBJ1-5, with D maybe TRBD1 (5 bases). Trimming cost V 5 bases and J 2 bases, with 13 bases left between them. Germline loops: CDR1 SEHNR, CDR2 FQNEAQ (reference sequence). This CDR3 has 15 residues. The CDR3: CASSTGNLRNQPQHF. The CDR3 region has the DNA TGTGCCAGCAGCACAGGAAATCTTCGCAATCAGCCCCAGCATTTT.

This chain connects TRBV2 to TRBJ1-2; D gene uncertain. Germline CDR1 is SNHLY and CDR2 is FYNNEI. V lost 8 bases, J lost 5 bases, and 12 bases lay in between. This CDR3 is built from 12 residues. CDR3 coding DNA: TGTGCCAGCCGGAGGGCCGTATATGGCTACACCTTC. It translates to CASRRAVYGYTF.

The rearrangement joins TRBV5-1 to TRBJ1-2; possible D gene TRBD1, 5 bases. Germline CDR1 SGHRS, CDR2 YFSETQ. V shed 3 bases and J shed 7 bases, with 22 bases lying between them. This CDR3 has 16 amino acids. The DNA of the CDR3 is TGCGCCAGCAGCTCTACCGGGACTGAATTTAACGGTGGCTACACCTTC. Translating it yields CASSSTGTEFNGGYTF.

The CDR3 here is CASSPWGVAGGTDTQYF. The CDR3 DNA sequence: TGTGCCAGCAGTCCCTGGGGGGTAGCGGGGGGCACAGATACGCAGTATTTT. V usage is TRBV27 and J usage is TRBJ2-3; 9 nucleotides agree with TRBD2. The CDR3 spans 17 residues. Germline-derived CDR1 and CDR2 are MNHEY and SMNVEV (reference sequence). The V and J ends lost 5 bases and 1 base, in that order; junction bases with no gene match: 10.

The chain joins TRBV7-9 to TRBJ1-2, with no clear D. Germline CDR1 is SEHNR and CDR2 is FQNEAQ (reference sequence). With 5 bases removed from V and 4 bases from J, the gap between germline ends came to 11 bases. The CDR3 length is 13 residues. The chain's CDR3 is CASSPSIGYGYTF. The CDR3 DNA follows: TGTGCCAGCAGCCCCAGTATTGGCTATGGCTACACCTTC.

This clone was recorded only once. The V gene is TRBV9, the J gene TRBJ1-2, with D perhaps matching TRBD1 (5 bases). The CDR3 is 15 amino acids. V was pared by 5 bases and J by 8 bases, with 22 bases between. CDR1 and CDR2 (germline): SGDLS, YYNGEE. CDR3 bases: TGTGCCAGCAGTGCACCGACGGGGGTTAGACCGGGCTACACCTTC. Its translation: CASSAPTGVRPGYTF.

The chain carries TRBV5-4 and TRBJ2-3; TRBD2 is a possible D gene (6 bases). Deletions cut 4 bases from V and 1 base from J, with 10 bases between. CDR1 and CDR2 from the germline V gene are SGHNT and YYREEE (reference sequence). The CDR3 is 14 residues long. In nucleotides, the CDR3 is TGTGCCAGCAGCGCGGGACTTCGCACAGATACGCAGTATTTT. Protein sequence: CASSAGLRTDTQYF.

This clone occurred once. The same CDR3 arises from other DNA sequences in this sample as well. This chain uses TRBV15 with TRBJ2-7, with D tentatively TRBD2 (6 bases). V was pared by 1 base and J by 1 base, with 8 bases between. Germline V gene sequence: CDR1 LNHNV, CDR2 YYDKDF (reference sequence). There are 14 residues in the CDR3. This chain's CDR3 is CATSRGRGSYEQYF. As DNA, the CDR3 is TGTGCCACCAGCAGAGGTCGGGGGTCCTACGAGCAGTACTTC.